Listed below are T cell receptor beta chains from one sample, sequenced in a study of blood T cell repertoires in COVID-19. Profiling relied on immunoSEQ multiplex PCR, and the TCRdb table lists in-frame clones only, not all of them. Here the sample spans approximately 89,000 clones, about 81% being singletons. The sample taken for sequencing was peripheral blood. These receptors were collected from a human donor in a cohort sampled during active COVID-19. The CDR3 runs from the conserved cysteine through the conserved F or W. Each record gives: clone size, D gene, CDR3 length, V gene, J gene, CDR3 protein, CDR3 DNA. A D gene is named only where the DNA matches it firmly. For some rows the clone size is stated as once, few or many, or as a class when expanded; others skip it.

-	TRBD1	16	TRBV18	TRBJ1-2	CASSRTGTGGNYGYTF	TGTGCCAGCTCAAGGACCGGGACAGGGGGTAACTATGGCTACACCTTC
-	TRBD2	13	TRBV11-2	TRBJ2-7	CASSLLSSGGQYF	TGTGCCAGCAGCTTACTGTCTAGCGGCGGGCAGTACTTC
-	-	16	TRBV7-2	TRBJ2-1	CASSSFPRGSYNEQFF	TGTGCCAGCAGCTCCTTCCCGCGAGGGTCCTACAATGAGCAGTTCTTC
-	-	14	TRBV7-3	TRBJ2-5	CASSAEDGPESQYF	TGTGCCAGCAGCGCGGAGGACGGGCCGGAGTCACAGTACTTC
once	TRBD1	16	TRBV5-1	TRBJ1-6	CASSPGTGAYNSPLHF	TGCGCCAGCAGTCCCGGGACAGGGGCCTATAATTCACCCCTCCACTTT
once	TRBD1	16	TRBV4-3	TRBJ1-2	CASSQSGTGSSYGYTF	TGCGCCAGCAGCCAATCCGGGACAGGGAGTTCCTATGGCTACACCTTC
-	TRBD1	16	TRBV4-1	TRBJ2-3	CASSYRQGAVGDTQYF	TGCGCCAGCAGTTATAGACAGGGGGCTGTAGGAGATACGCAGTATTTT
few	-	15	TRBV12-5	TRBJ2-7	CASGFGQPGNYEQYF	TGTGCTAGTGGTTTTGGACAGCCGGGCAACTACGAGCAGTACTTC
once	TRBD2	17	TRBV7-2	TRBJ2-1	CASSLAELAGGDNEQFF	TGTGCCAGCAGCTTAGCGGAACTAGCGGGCGGCGACAATGAGCAGTTCTTC
medium-sized	-	13	TRBV7-2	TRBJ2-6	CAGRSSGANVLTF	TGTGCCGGCAGGAGCTCTGGGGCCAACGTCCTGACTTTC
-	-	13	TRBV9	TRBJ2-7	CASSDSGTYEQYF	TGTGCCAGCAGCGATAGCGGAACCTACGAGCAGTACTTC
few	TRBD1	15	TRBV7-9	TRBJ2-1	CASSSGQGLSNEQFF	TGTGCCAGCAGCTCGGGACAGGGGCTGTCCAATGAGCAGTTCTTC
-	-	15	TRBV28	TRBJ1-2	CASSGTRRSLEGYTF	TGTGCCAGCAGTGGAACGCGACGGAGCCTCGAAGGCTACACCTTC
-	TRBD1	14	TRBV11-2	TRBJ2-7	CASSPGQPSYEQYF	TGTGCCAGCAGCCCGGGACAGCCCTCCTACGAGCAGTACTTC
-	-	13	TRBV15	TRBJ1-3	CATSRDYRNTIYF	TGTGCCACCAGCAGAGATTACAGAAACACCATATATTTT
-	TRBD2	16	TRBV5-1	TRBJ2-3	CASSTTLAVSTDTQYF	TGCGCCAGCAGCACGACACTAGCGGTGAGCACAGATACGCAGTATTTT
-	-	13	TRBV9	TRBJ1-1	CASSVATGTEAFF	TGTGCCAGCAGCGTAGCGACAGGCACTGAAGCTTTCTTT
-	TRBD2	14	TRBV6-1	TRBJ2-1	CASSVAGGRDEQFF	TGTGCCAGCAGTGTAGCGGGGGGGCGCGATGAGCAGTTCTTC
-	-	15	TRBV5-1	TRBJ1-2	CASRSGDGANYGYTF	TGCGCCAGCAGATCAGGGGACGGTGCTAACTATGGCTACACCTTC
-	-	15	TRBV5-5	TRBJ1-2	CASSLEAGPRYGYTF	TGTGCCAGCAGCCTGGAGGCGGGGCCAAGGTATGGCTACACCTTC
few	TRBD1	15	TRBV18	TRBJ1-1	CASSPSTGANTEAFF	TGTGCCAGCTCACCAAGTACAGGGGCCAACACTGAAGCTTTCTTT
-	-	12	TRBV29-1	TRBJ2-7	CSVEVRSYEQYF	TGCAGCGTTGAAGTCAGGTCCTACGAGCAGTACTTC